Included here is one T cell receptor beta chain sequence, with context. This sample is drawn from a study of shared clonotypes between healthy human individuals. All donors were healthy HIV-negative adults lacking recent acute infections or vaccinations. All participating donors were Caucasian adults from Nashville, Tennessee. With V trimmed by 6 bases and J by 2 bases, 6 bases remained unmatched. This CDR3 has 16 residues. Germline CDR1 LNHDA, CDR2 SQIVND (reference sequence). Assay used: immunoSEQ multiplex PCR; TCRdb lists only in-frame clones, some missing. The sample shows 2 million to 2.5 million clones, 80% to 95% of them seen only once.

The sample taken for sequencing was naive CD4+ T cells from PBMCs. Subset described: CD45RA+ positively selected. This receptor was obtained from a man between 18 and 35 years old in good health. Some clones in this sample may be carry-over from other donors' samples. The chain employs TRBV19 and TRBJ2-2; TRBD1 matches at 10 bases. CDR3 loop: CASRLLTGGNTGELFF. The DNA of the CDR3 is TGTGCCAGTAGACTCCTGACAGGGGGCAACACCGGGGAGCTGTTTTTT.